This paragraph covers one T cell receptor beta chain sequence. How the authors handled the data: Researchers report that nucleated cell counts were estimated from reference gene primer amplification. Produced via immunoSEQ multiplex PCR; TCRdb's table is partial and in-frame only. The V and J calls and clone size are taken from that table; D and trimming were inferred from the DNA. In the table there are approximately 57,000 clones, 85% of which are singletons. J gave up 5 bases and V 0 bases, and 4 bases lay outside the gene matches. The CDR3 runs 15 residues. Germline CDR1 and CDR2: LGHNT and FRNRAP. The record originates from a study of blood T cell repertoires in COVID-19. In the study overall: T cells, B-cell-depleted T cells, or PBMCs supplied cDNA or gDNA.

The sequence came from a man between 35 and 55 years old with active COVID-19. What was sequenced was peripheral blood. The chain joins TRBV12-5 to TRBJ2-3; 8 positions match TRBD2. In DNA form, the CDR3 reads TGTGCTAGTGGTTTGGTAAGCGGGAGCGGAGATACGCAGTATTTT. This codes for CASGLVSGSGDTQYF.